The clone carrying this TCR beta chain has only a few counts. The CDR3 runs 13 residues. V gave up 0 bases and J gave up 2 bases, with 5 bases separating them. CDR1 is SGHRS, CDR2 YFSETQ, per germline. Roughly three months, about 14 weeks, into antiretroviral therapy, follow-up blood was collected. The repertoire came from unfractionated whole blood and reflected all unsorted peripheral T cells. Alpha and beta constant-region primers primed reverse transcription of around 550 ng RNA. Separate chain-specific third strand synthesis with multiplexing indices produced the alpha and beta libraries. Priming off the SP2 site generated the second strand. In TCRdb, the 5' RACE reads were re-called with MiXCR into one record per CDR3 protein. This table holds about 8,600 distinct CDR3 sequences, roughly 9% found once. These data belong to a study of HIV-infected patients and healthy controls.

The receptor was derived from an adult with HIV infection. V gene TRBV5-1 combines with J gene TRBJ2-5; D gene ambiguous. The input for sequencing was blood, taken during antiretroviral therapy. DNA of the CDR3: TGCGCCAGCAGCTTGGACGTACAAGAGACCCAGTACTTC. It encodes CASSLDVQETQYF.